This passage covers 16 T cell receptor beta chains from one sample sequenced in a study of cytomegalovirus exposure and HLA in healthy donors (dated by TCRdb to the late 2010s). Libraries came from the immunoSEQ multiplex PCR assay. For the multiplex PCR, a mixture combining 60 forward primers for TCR Vbeta segments and 13 reverse primers for TCR Jbeta segments was used. TCRdb carries this immuneACCESS record with in-frame sequences only. Its versions omit some clonotypes, under half of them owing to an unresolved V gene in the studies checked, with the rest unexplained. This sample has 250,000 to 350,000 clones in its table, and 75% to 90% of those were observed once. Clones ranked in the top ten supply approximately 4.3% of the sample. Sequencing was done on a sample of PBMCs. These receptors were obtained from a man in his forties or fifties in good health and CMV-seropositive.

This clone was counted between two and nine times. This rearrangement joins TRBV5-5 to TRBJ1-4; possibly TRBD1 for D (6 bases). Germline CDR1 and CDR2: SGHKS and YYEKEE (reference sequence). V was cut by 7 bases and J by 8 bases, with 21 bases left in between. The CDR3 length is 15 residues. CDR3 in amino acids: CASRRGNREGEKLFF. The CDR3 DNA reads TGTGCCAGCCGGAGGGGAAACAGGGAGGGGGAAAAACTGTTTTTT.

CDR3 nucleotide sequence: TGTGCCAGCAGCAATGCCGGGACAGGGGGCTTCGAGCAGTACTTC. This codes for CASSNAGTGGFEQYF. J is TRBJ2-7 and V is TRBV7-2; 12 bases line up with TRBD1. The CDR3 covers 15 residues. Germline CDR1 reads SGHTA; CDR2 reads FQGNSA. V lost 5 bases, J lost 6 bases, and 8 bases stayed unmatched.

This clone has just a few counts. This chain joins TRBV19 and TRBJ2-1; 7 nucleotides agree with TRBD2. V gave up 8 bases and J gave up 6 bases; unmatched junction bases: 7. The CDR3 spans 13 residues. Looked up from germline, CDR1 is LNHDA and CDR2 is SQIVND (reference sequence). In nucleotides, the CDR3 is TGTGCCAGTGGGTGGACTAGATCCAATGAGCAGTTCTTC. Translating gives CASGWTRSNEQFF. Full variable domain (outside the CDR3, taken from reference TRBV19 and TRBJ2-1): DGGITQSPKYLFRKEGQNVTLSCEQNLNHDAMYWYRQDPGQGLRLIYYSQIVNDFQKGDIAEGYSVSREKKESFPLTVTSAQKNPTAFYLCASGWTRSNEQFFGPGTRLTVL.

The genes are TRBV15 and TRBJ2-1; the match to TRBD2 covers 10 bases. The germline CDR1 and CDR2 sequences are LNHNV and YYDKDF (reference sequence). The ends lost 1 base at V and 8 bases at J; junction bases unmatched: 5. This CDR3 is built from 15 residues. The CDR3: CATSRVKLAGDEQFF. The CDR3 region has the DNA TGTGCCACCAGCAGAGTTAAGCTAGCGGGAGATGAGCAGTTCTTC.

This chain joins TRBV11-2 and TRBJ2-1, with 7 bases that match TRBD2. J was trimmed by 15 bases and V by 2 bases; bases with no gene match: 4. The germline CDR1 and CDR2 sequences are SGHAT and FQNNGV. The CDR3 is 11 amino acids. CDR3 sequence: CASSLTGRTFF. CDR3 nucleotides: TGTGCCAGCAGCTTAACCGGGAGGACGTTCTTC.

CDR3 nucleotide sequence: TGTGCCAGCAGCTTAGTACTAGCGGGAGCCTCCGAGCAGTACTTC. It encodes CASSLVLAGASEQYF. The chain has TRBV7-9 and TRBJ2-7; 11 bases map to TRBD2. Germline V gene data show CDR1 as SEHNR and CDR2 as FQNEAQ (reference sequence). Unmatched junction bases numbered 5, after V lost 1 base and J lost 6 bases. The CDR3 consists of 15 residues. The whole variable domain, filled in from reference TRBV7-9 and TRBJ2-7, reads DTGVSQNPRHKITKRGQNVTFRCDPISEHNRLYWYRQTLGQGPEFLTYFQNEAQLEKSRLLSDRFSAERPKGSFSTLEIQRTEQGDSAMYLCASSLVLAGASEQYFGPGTRLTVT.

The rearrangement joins TRBV18 to TRBJ1-1; possible D gene TRBD1, 6 bases. The CDR3 is made up of 15 amino acids. V was shortened by 6 bases and J by 1 base, with 15 bases between the two germline ends. In germline, CDR1 is KGHSH, CDR2 LQKENI. The CDR3 here is CASSLLQGENTEAFF. The CDR3 DNA reads TGTGCCAGCTCCCTTCTACAGGGTGAGAACACTGAAGCTTTCTTT.

The genes are TRBV15 and TRBJ1-1; 7 bases are shared with TRBD1. The CDR3 covers 15 residues. CDR1 is LNHNV, CDR2 YYDKDF, per germline (reference sequence). The V segment lost 3 bases and the J segment 0 bases; nucleotides outside the gene matches: 4. CDR3 bases: TGTGCCACCAGCAGCGGGACAGTCATGAACACTGAAGCTTTCTTT. Translated, it gives CATSSGTVMNTEAFF.

J is TRBJ2-7 and V is TRBV15; 10 bases are shared with TRBD1. This CDR3 has 14 amino acids. The germline CDR1 and CDR2 sequences are LNHNV and YYDKDF (reference sequence). Trimming cost V 5 bases and J 3 bases; bases outside gene matches: 4. The CDR3 DNA is TGTGCCACCAGCGGCCGGGACAGGGGCTACGAGCAGTACTTC. Translating it yields CATSGRDRGYEQYF. Looking up the rest from reference TRBV15 and TRBJ2-7 gives the full variable domain: DAMVIQNPRYQVTQFGKPVTLSCSQTLNHNVMYWYQQKSSQAPKLLFHYYDKDFNNEADTPDNFQSRRPNTSFCFLDIRSPGLGDTAMYLCATSGRDRGYEQYFGPGTRLTVT.

This chain connects TRBV28 to TRBJ2-7; perhaps TRBD2 as D (6 bases). Germline lookup yields CDR1 MDHEN and CDR2 SYDVKM. This CDR3 has 16 residues. Deletions cut 2 bases from V and 1 base from J, with 15 bases between. The CDR3 bases are TGTGCCAGCAGTTTAAGTTGGCTAGCGTCGTCCTACGAGCAGTACTTC. Translation: CASSLSWLASSYEQYF.

The V call is TRBV5-1, the J call TRBJ2-5; D might be TRBD2 (6 bases). The tail of the sequence fits TRBJ2-7 better, so the J call may be wrong. The CDR3 sequence is 16 residues long. CDR1 SGHRS and CDR2 YFSETQ come from the germline V gene. The CDR3: CASSLDGTRRSYEQYF. The CDR3 DNA follows: TGCGCCAGCAGCTTGGATGGGACTCGACGCTCCTACGAGCAGTACTTC.

This chain connects TRBV28 to TRBJ1-4, with TRBD1 identical over 10 bases. Trimming took 4 bases from V and 5 from J; bases not matched to a gene: 7. CDR3 length equals 16 residues. CDR1 and CDR2 (germline): MDHEN, SYDVKM. CDR3 loop: CASSSPGQGGNEKLFF. CDR3 nucleotide sequence: TGTGCCAGCAGTTCCCCTGGACAGGGGGGGAATGAAAAACTGTTTTTT.

The V and J genes are TRBV27 and TRBJ2-3; TRBD1 matches 8 bases. Trimming at V came to 5 bases and at J to 6 bases, leaving 7 bases not matched to a gene. Germline loops: CDR1 MNHEY, CDR2 SMNVEV (reference sequence). The CDR3 contains 14 residues. The DNA for the CDR3 is TGTGCCAGCAGTCAGGACAGGGCGAAGGATACGCAGTATTTT. This gives the protein CASSQDRAKDTQYF.

This clone was seen a handful of times. The genes are TRBV6-4 and TRBJ1-5; D is unclear. Trimming removed 6 bases from V and 0 bases from J, with 6 bases in between. The germline gives CDR1 MRHNA, CDR2 SNTAGT. The CDR3 runs 13 residues. The CDR3 region is CASSLNSNQPQHF. DNA of the CDR3: TGTGCCAGCAGCCTAAATAGCAATCAGCCCCAGCATTTT.

This chain joins TRBV4-2 and TRBJ2-1; 10 bases are shared with TRBD2. CDR1 and CDR2 (germline): LGHNA, YNFKEQ. Trimming at V came to 4 bases and at J to 5 bases, leaving 2 bases not matched to a gene. This CDR3 has 14 amino acids. The CDR3 protein is CASSLLAGDNEQFF. CDR3 coding DNA: TGTGCCAGCAGCCTGCTAGCGGGGGACAATGAGCAGTTCTTC.

V and J are TRBV5-5 and TRBJ2-1, with a tentative D call TRBD2 (6 bases). This CDR3 comprises 16 residues. The V gene lost 6 bases and the J gene lost 2 bases, with 18 bases spanning the gap. From germline, CDR1 is SGHKS and CDR2 YYEKEE (reference sequence). For the CDR3, the DNA is TGTGCCAGCACCGCATCCGGGACTCAAACCTACAATGAGCAGTTCTTC. It translates to CASTASGTQTYNEQFF. Full variable domain (remainder filled in from reference TRBV5-5 and TRBJ2-1): DAGVTQSPTHLIKTRGQQVTLRCSPISGHKSVSWYQQVLGQGPQFIFQYYEKEERGRGNFPDRFSARQFPNYSSELNVNALLLGDSALYLCASTASGTQTYNEQFFGPGTRLTVL.